This T cell receptor beta chain was retrieved from a study of blood T cell repertoires in COVID-19. For the study at large: Donors in the United States, Italy and Spain gave samples during acute or convalescent COVID-19.

The table came from immunoSEQ multiplex PCR; TCRdb's copy has only in-frame clones and leaves some out. The data show over 85,000 clones, over 85% seen once. This clone was counted once. The CDR3 totals 14 residues. Germline CDR1 is WSHSY and CDR2 is SAAADI. J gave up 2 bases and V 8 bases, and 5 bases lay outside the gene matches. The rearrangement uses TRBV10-2 and TRBJ2-7, with 11 bases that match TRBD1. Sequencing was carried out using peripheral blood. This TCR came from a human donor with COVID-19, enrolled during active disease. The donor label of this sample is uncertain. The CDR3 here is CASRRGQGAYEQYF. The CDR3 region has the DNA TGCGCCAGCCGACGGGGACAGGGGGCCTACGAGCAGTACTTC.